The entry below describes one TCR beta chain. CDR3 length equals 17 residues. CDR1 and CDR2 (germline): LNHDA, SQIVND (reference sequence). V dropped 0 bases and J dropped 3; count of bases not matched to a gene: 9. The repertoire was sequenced with immunoSEQ multiplex PCR; TCRdb's copy has only in-frame clones and lacks some. The sample includes approximately 50,000 clones, around 87% of them seen just once. This record comes from a study of control samples from healthy donors and cancer patients. The sequenced sample consisted of PBMCs. This TCR was recovered from an older woman with lung cancer. V usage is TRBV19 and J usage is TRBJ2-5; 8 bases align to TRBD2. The CDR3: CASSIDLLLAGKETQYF. In nucleotides, the CDR3 is TGTGCCAGTAGTATAGATCTCCTATTAGCGGGGAAAGAGACCCAGTACTTC.